This T cell receptor beta chain was profiled in a study of monozygotic twins with inflammatory bowel disease. Comment on this clonotype: Its antigen is as yet unknown.

Notes on the study in general: Reduced clonotype sharing with other individuals was observed in IBD patients relative to healthy twins, especially with disease activity. On the inverse Simpson index, IBD patients scored lower for TCRbeta diversity than healthy co-twins. For repertoire similarity, concordant twins did not differ from discordant twins, possibly because power was limited. T cell subtypes were not distinguishable in this analysis.

This CDR3 has 15 residues. The germline CDR1 and CDR2 sequences are SNHLY and FYNNEI. TCRdb reworked the 5' RACE reads into one entry per CDR3 protein, no DNA. The table lists around 370,000 distinct CDR3 sequences. This chain uses TRBV2 with TRBJ1-5. The sample taken for sequencing was blood. This clonotype was obtained from a human donor with ulcerative colitis or Crohn's disease, or a healthy co-twin of an affected twin (not recorded which). CDR3 loop: CASIADIAGNQPQHF.